This T cell receptor (beta chain) was profiled in a study of shared clonotypes between healthy human individuals. CDR3 length: 23 residues. Per the germline V gene, CDR1 is MNHNS and CDR2 is SASEGT. Trimming removed 2 bases at V and 0 bases at J, with 34 bases between. Libraries were prepared by immunoSEQ multiplex PCR; TCRdb keeps only in-frame clonotypes and omits some of them. The sample lists roughly 76,000 clones; over 55% were seen once. The source material was memory CD8+ T cells sorted from blood. Subset here: CD45RO+ cells pooled with CCR7-negative TemRA cells. The origin of this receptor is a man aged 25 to 45 in good health. V is TRBV6-1 and J is TRBJ2-5; D might be TRBD2 (6 bases). The CDR3 reads CASSERSMRRALLPDLYQETQYF. The DNA of the CDR3 is TGTGCCAGCAGTGAACGGTCTATGAGGAGGGCCCTTCTTCCCGACCTCTACCAAGAGACCCAGTACTTC.